The TCR beta chain described here comes from a study of shared clonotypes between healthy human individuals (dated by TCRdb to between 2020 and 2021). As for the study more broadly: A few men and two women, aged 18 to 49 years, made up the cohort. To increase sequencing depth and limit assay-specific biases, different laboratories used diverse techniques to prepare libraries and sequence TCR repertoires. Blood TCR repertoires of several healthy adults were deeply sequenced to estimate repertoire size and the extent of clonotype sharing between individuals. Per donor, leukapheresis produced somewhere between about 0.8 and 9 billion PBMCs. For each donor, CD4 naive and CD4 memory were each given three plates, CD8 naive was given two plates, and CD8 memory was given one plate. What the work shows at the level of the full study, not this receptor alone: Roughly 5.2% of naive CD4, around 4% of naive CD8, approximately 2% of memory CD4, and 0.35% to 0.5% of memory CD8 clonotypes were shared across several donors. Compared with non-shared clonotypes, clonotypes shared by all four sorted-subset donors had higher generation probabilities. Naive subsets generally had larger estimated clonotype richness than memory subsets. Based on pairwise subsampling, the degree of clonotype sharing among donors was expected to be affected by sequencing depth. Because the study included only a small number of donors, the genetic and exposure-history diversity represented was limited. Sampling was restricted to blood, and TCR repertoires in tissue are likely to differ from TCR repertoires in blood. Rarefaction of sorted-subset datasets indicated incomplete sequencing despite the large sequencing depth.

CDR1 and CDR2 (SGHTA, FQGNSA) derive from the germline V gene. The CDR3 runs 14 residues from the cysteine to the phenylalanine. Here the CDR3 DNA is all that survives: 42 bases in frame from base 1. The germline ends are 13 bases apart after V is trimmed by 5 bases and J by 3 bases. Donors were healthy HIV-negative adults with no recently reported acute infections or vaccinations. Every donor was a Caucasian adult living in Nashville, Tennessee, USA. CD4+ T cells were enriched by magnetic negative selection, after which naive cells were positively selected on CD45RA and the negative fraction was taken as the memory subset. After blood collection by leukapheresis, PBMCs were isolated using Ficoll-Histopaque density gradient centrifugation and then cryopreserved in the vapor phase of liquid nitrogen. Analytical flow cytometry was used to check the purity and quantity of every magnetically sorted T cell population. Genomic DNA was isolated from each sorted fraction and quantified by UV absorbance on a Nanodrop 2000c.

This clone came up once. No cognate antigen has been identified for it. Base qualities are missing; no much larger clone stands one base away. Using the deep immunoSEQ assay, multiplex PCR amplified TCR CDR3 regions from genomic DNA. Extracted genomic DNA from each cell subset was spread evenly across all wells of several immunoSEQ 96-well plates, with each plate serving as a replicate. For sorted subsets, each replicate PCR was loaded with about 0.2 ug genomic DNA, equivalent to 25,000 to 35,000 T cell genomes. Purified libraries were quantified with a Qubit 3.0 fluorometer, sized on a Bioanalyzer 2100, and re-quantified with the KAPA Library Quantification kit. Every immunoSEQ 96-well plate was sequenced on a dedicated single-read 150-cycle Illumina NextSeq 550 flow cell. The authors processed their data as follows. Because the immunoSEQ output held only junctional sequences and lacked quality scores, the filtering could not match the filtering applied to full-length reads. Sequences were annotated with PyIR, a Python wrapper for IgBLAST v1.9, and V/J genes and CDR3 were assigned using IMGT germline references. Reads were filtered out if the reads had weak V/J assignments (E-value above 1e-6), no CDR3, stop codons, out-of-frame junctions, or ambiguous translated residues. V3J clonotypes were defined as sequences sharing the same inferred V gene, J gene, and CDR3 amino acid sequence. Percentage overlap between repertoires was calculated by dividing the number of shared unique clonotypes by the size of the smaller repertoire. Three approaches were used to assess repertoire richness: RTK rarefaction, the Chao1 estimator, and Recon v2.1 estimates of unobserved clonotypes. OLGA was used to compute generation probabilities for all TCRbeta clonotypes that the gDNA method yielded from a few donors. TCRdb obtained this table from immuneACCESS and retained in-frame rearrangements with V and J assigned. These tables miss some clones; where compared with another copy, unresolved V genes account for less than half of the shortfall, and the remainder is unexplained. V and J calls and clone size are given by that table; D and trimming were obtained from the DNA. Recorded for this sample are over a million clones; around 78% of them occurred a single time. Under 0.6% of the sample rests with the top ten.

The TCR sequence derives from a man younger than 35 in good health. Some clones in this sample may be carry-over from other donors' samples. The chain couples TRBV7-2 to TRBJ2-5; the D gene remains uncertain. Specimen: memory CD4+ T cells from PBMCs. The cell subset or site label, read with the paper, signifies: CD45RA-negative fraction. The CDR3 loop reads CASSPPPAEETQYF. The DNA reads as follows: TGTGCCAGCAGCCCACCCCCGGCAGAAGAGACCCAGTACTTC. The CDR3, completed at both ends by the reference TRBV7-2 and TRBJ2-5 genes, gives the full variable domain GAGVSQSPSNKVTEKGKDVELRCDPISGHTALYWYRQSLGQGLEFLIYFQGNSAPDKSGLPSDRFSAERTGGSVSTLTIQRTQQEDSAVYLCASSPPPAEETQYFGPGTRLLVL.